These T cell receptor beta chains were read from a single sample in a study of regulatory T cells in long-lasting Graves disease. TCRdb re-analysed the multiplex PCR reads in MiXCR, keeping a single row per CDR3 protein. The table shows fewer than 550,000 distinct CDR3 sequences, with 15% to 20% occurring only once. These data were also filed under a second study, of T cells in Graves' hyperthyroidism and ophthalmopathy.

Sample: peripheral blood mononuclear cells (PBMCs), taken at new diagnosis, from a patient treated with antithyroid drugs. The receptors were gathered from a woman aged 40-65 years with Graves disease. Both conserved end residues are part of each CDR3. Each record gives: J gene, D gene, clone size, V gene, CDR3 protein, CDR3 DNA. D genes are given only for firm matches. The size of a clone is reported for some rows only, either as once, few or many, or as a class for expanded clones.

TRBJ1-6,TRBD1,.,TRBV4-1,CASSQSGTGDNSPLHF,TGCGCCAGCAGCCAATCCGGGACAGGGGATAATTCACCCCTCCACTTT
TRBJ1-2,.,few,TRBV11-2,CASSLVGQRGYTF,TGTGCCAGCAGCTTAGTGGGCCAGAGAGGCTACACCTTC
TRBJ2-3,.,many,TRBV11-2,CASSNGGRTDTQYF,TGTGCCAGCAGCAACGGGGGTCGCACAGATACGCAGTATTTT
TRBJ2-2,.,.,TRBV20-1,CSARAPAGRTGELFF,TGCAGTGCCAGGGCCCCGGCAGGGCGAACCGGGGAGCTGTTTTTT
TRBJ1-1,.,.,TRBV5-1,CASSHLPGSNTEAFF,TGCGCCAGCAGCCATTTACCGGGGTCGAACACTGAAGCTTTCTTT
TRBJ2-3,.,.,TRBV12-3/TRBV12-4,CASSFSPGDTQYF,TGTGCCAGCAGTTTCTCTCCCGGAGATACGCAGTATTTT
TRBJ1-1,.,.,TRBV19,CASSIDSTVAPLEAFF,TGTGCCAGTAGTATAGATAGCACAGTAGCGCCTTTAGAAGCTTTCTTT
TRBJ1-2,.,.,TRBV9,CASSVFPGSGYTF,TGTGCCAGCAGCGTGTTTCCGGGTTCTGGCTACACCTTC
TRBJ1-1,TRBD1,.,TRBV12-3/TRBV12-4,CASRGGTGSTEAFF,TGTGCCAGCCGGGGCGGGACAGGAAGCACTGAAGCTTTCTTT
TRBJ2-3,.,few,TRBV6-5,CASSYYSEGDTQYF,TGTGCCAGCAGTTACTATAGTGAGGGGGATACGCAGTATTTT
TRBJ1-1,.,many,TRBV28,CASSSSSLQRLNTEAFF,TGTGCCAGCAGTTCCTCATCCCTACAGAGATTAAACACTGAAGCTTTCTTT
TRBJ1-1,.,few,TRBV5-1,CASSLVGFSEAFF,TGCGCCAGCAGCTTGGTCGGGTTTTCTGAAGCTTTCTTT
TRBJ2-1,.,.,TRBV9,CASREGGSTDEQFF,TGTGCCAGCAGGGAGGGGGGGTCTACAGATGAGCAGTTCTTC
TRBJ2-7,.,few,TRBV7-9,CASSLYAGISYEQYF,TGTGCCAGCAGCTTATACGCCGGGATATCCTACGAGCAGTACTTC
TRBJ1-5,.,many,TRBV6-2/TRBV6-3,CASSYSDQPQHF,TGTGCCAGCAGTTACTCGGATCAGCCCCAGCATTTT
TRBJ2-5,.,.,TRBV25-1,CTSATGNGKTQYF,TGTACCTCTGCAACAGGGAACGGGAAGACCCAGTACTTC
TRBJ2-3,.,many,TRBV7-8,CASSSSGVDTQYF,TGTGCCAGCAGCTCCTCAGGAGTGGATACGCAGTATTTT
TRBJ1-4,TRBD1,few,TRBV5-1,CASSFGQGQATNEKLFF,TGCGCCAGCAGCTTCGGACAGGGTCAAGCAACTAATGAAAAACTGTTTTTT
TRBJ2-7,.,many,TRBV11-2,CASSLVGDKTHEQYF,TGTGCCAGCAGCTTAGTCGGGGATAAAACCCACGAGCAGTACTTC
TRBJ2-2,.,few,TRBV2,CASSPLQNTGELFF,TGTGCCAGCAGTCCCCTACAGAACACCGGGGAGCTGTTTTTT
TRBJ2-7,.,many,TRBV9,CASSGGGGIFYEQYF,TGTGCCAGCAGCGGGGGTGGAGGGATCTTCTACGAGCAGTACTTC
TRBJ1-2,.,many,TRBV12-3/TRBV12-4,CASSSRTENYGYTF,TGTGCCAGCAGTTCGAGGACAGAAAACTATGGCTACACCTTC
TRBJ1-1,.,.,TRBV6-1,CASRTLGHTEAFF,TGTGCCAGCAGAACCCTGGGGCACACTGAAGCTTTCTTT
TRBJ2-2,.,.,TRBV11-2,CASSLTGRIMGDTGELFF,TGTGCCAGCAGCTTAACAGGGAGAATTATGGGTGACACCGGGGAGCTGTTTTTT
TRBJ1-1,.,many,TRBV27,CASSLVSASEAFF,TGTGCCAGCAGTTTAGTATCAGCCAGCGAAGCTTTCTTT
TRBJ2-7,.,.,TRBV28,CASSFTSGRAAYEQYF,TGTGCCAGCAGTTTTACCTCCGGGAGAGCAGCCTACGAGCAGTACTTC
TRBJ2-1,.,many,TRBV7-9,CASTGGGGPDYNEQFF,TGTGCCAGCACAGGAGGTGGGGGGCCCGATTACAATGAGCAGTTCTTC
TRBJ2-5,.,few,TRBV14,CASSSQTGRGSETQYF,TGTGCCAGCAGCAGCCAGACAGGGAGGGGTAGTGAGACCCAGTACTTC